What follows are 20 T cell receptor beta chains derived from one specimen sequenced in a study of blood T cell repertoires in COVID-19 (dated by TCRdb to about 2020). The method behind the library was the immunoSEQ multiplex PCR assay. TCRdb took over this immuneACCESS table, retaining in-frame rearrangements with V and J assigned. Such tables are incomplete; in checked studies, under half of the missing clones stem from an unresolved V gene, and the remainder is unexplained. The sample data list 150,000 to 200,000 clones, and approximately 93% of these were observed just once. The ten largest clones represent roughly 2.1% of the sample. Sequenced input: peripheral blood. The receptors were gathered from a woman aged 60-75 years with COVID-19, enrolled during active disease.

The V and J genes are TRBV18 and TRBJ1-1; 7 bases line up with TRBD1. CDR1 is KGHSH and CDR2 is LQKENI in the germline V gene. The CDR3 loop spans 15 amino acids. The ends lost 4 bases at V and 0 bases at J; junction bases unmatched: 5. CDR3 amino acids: CASSLEGQMNTEAFF. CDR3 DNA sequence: TGTGCCAGCTCACTCGAGGGACAGATGAACACTGAAGCTTTCTTT. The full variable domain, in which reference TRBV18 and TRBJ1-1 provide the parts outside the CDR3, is NAGVMQNPRHLVRRRGQEARLRCSPMKGHSHVYWYRQLPEEGLKFMVYLQKENIIDESGMPKERFSAEFPKEGPSILRIQQVVRGDSAAYFCASSLEGQMNTEAFFGQGTRLTVV.

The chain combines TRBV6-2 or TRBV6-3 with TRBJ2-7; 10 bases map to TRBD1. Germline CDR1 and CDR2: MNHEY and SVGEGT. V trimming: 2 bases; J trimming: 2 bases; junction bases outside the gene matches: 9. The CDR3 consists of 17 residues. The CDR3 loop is CASSYGTGVPGAYEQYF. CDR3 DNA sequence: TGTGCCAGCAGTTACGGGACAGGGGTCCCCGGGGCCTACGAGCAGTACTTC.

The CDR3 DNA is TGTGCCAGCTCACGGGACAGGGGATGGCTCCGGGACACTGAAGCTTTCTTT. This codes for CASSRDRGWLRDTEAFF. The chain is built from TRBV18 and TRBJ1-1; 10 positions match TRBD1. This CDR3 region has 17 residues. Trimming removed 4 bases from V and 3 bases from J; junction bases left unmatched: 11. Germline V CDR1 and CDR2: KGHSH, LQKENI.

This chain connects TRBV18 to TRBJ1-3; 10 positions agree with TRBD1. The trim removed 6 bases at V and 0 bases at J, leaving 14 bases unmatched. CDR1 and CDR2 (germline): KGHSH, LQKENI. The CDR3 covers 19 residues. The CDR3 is CASSVLQGQGLLSGNTIYF. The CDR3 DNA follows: TGTGCCAGCTCCGTACTACAGGGACAGGGGCTCCTCTCTGGAAACACCATATATTTT. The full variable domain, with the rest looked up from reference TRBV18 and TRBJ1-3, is NAGVMQNPRHLVRRRGQEARLRCSPMKGHSHVYWYRQLPEEGLKFMVYLQKENIIDESGMPKERFSAEFPKEGPSILRIQQVVRGDSAAYFCASSVLQGQGLLSGNTIYFGEGSWLTVV.

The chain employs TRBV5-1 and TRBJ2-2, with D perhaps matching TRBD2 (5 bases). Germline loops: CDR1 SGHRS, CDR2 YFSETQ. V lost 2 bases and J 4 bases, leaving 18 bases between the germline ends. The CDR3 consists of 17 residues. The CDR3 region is CASSFGGREGVTGELFF. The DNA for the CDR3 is TGCGCCAGCAGCTTTGGTGGACGCGAGGGCGTCACCGGGGAGCTGTTTTTT.

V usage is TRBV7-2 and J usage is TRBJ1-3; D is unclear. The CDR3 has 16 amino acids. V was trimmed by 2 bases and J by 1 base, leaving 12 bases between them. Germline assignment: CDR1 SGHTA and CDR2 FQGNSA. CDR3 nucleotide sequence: TGTGCCAGCAGCTTATTGAGGAGTCAGTCTGGAAACACCATATATTTT. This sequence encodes CASSLLRSQSGNTIYF.

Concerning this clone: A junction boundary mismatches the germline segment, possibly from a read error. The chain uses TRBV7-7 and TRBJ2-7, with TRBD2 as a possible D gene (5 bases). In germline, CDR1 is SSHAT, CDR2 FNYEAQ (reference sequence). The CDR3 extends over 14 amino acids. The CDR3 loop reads CASSSTTGPGEQYF. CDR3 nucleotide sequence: TGTGCTAGCAGCTCCACGACTGGCCCGGGGGAGCAGTACTTC.

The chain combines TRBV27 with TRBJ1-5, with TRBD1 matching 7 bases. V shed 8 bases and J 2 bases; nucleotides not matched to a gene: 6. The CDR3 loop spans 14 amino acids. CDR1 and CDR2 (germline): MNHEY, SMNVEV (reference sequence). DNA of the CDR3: TGTGCCAGCTCAGGGGGTGTTGGCAATCAGCCCCAGCATTTT. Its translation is CASSGGVGNQPQHF.

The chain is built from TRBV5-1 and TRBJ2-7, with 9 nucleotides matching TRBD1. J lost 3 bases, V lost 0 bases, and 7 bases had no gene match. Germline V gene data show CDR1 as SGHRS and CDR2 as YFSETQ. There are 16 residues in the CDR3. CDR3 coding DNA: TGCGCCAGCAGCTTGGGAGTCGGACAGGGGATCTACGAGCAGTACTTC. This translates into CASSLGVGQGIYEQYF. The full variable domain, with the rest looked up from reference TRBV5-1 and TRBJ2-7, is KAGVTQTPRYLIKTRGQQVTLSCSPISGHRSVSWYQQTPGQGLQFLFEYFSETQRNKGNFPGRFSGRQFSNSRSEMNVSTLELGDSALYLCASSLGVGQGIYEQYFGPGTRLTVT.

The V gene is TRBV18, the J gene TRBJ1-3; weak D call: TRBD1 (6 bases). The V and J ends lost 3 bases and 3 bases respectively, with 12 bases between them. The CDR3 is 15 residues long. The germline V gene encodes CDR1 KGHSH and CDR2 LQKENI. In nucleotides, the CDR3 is TGTGCCAGCTCACCCGCGACAGGTTTTGGAAACACCATATATTTT. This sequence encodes CASSPATGFGNTIYF.

CDR3 residues: CASSPLRGGWYEQYF. The CDR3 DNA is TGTGCCAGCAGCCCCCTTCGGGGGGGCTGGTACGAGCAGTACTTC. The gene calls are TRBV6-2 or TRBV6-3 and TRBJ2-7, with 8 bases fitting TRBD2. CDR1 MNHEY and CDR2 SVGEGT come from the germline V gene. The CDR3 has 15 amino acids. V trimming: 6 bases; J trimming: 4 bases; junction bases outside the gene matches: 11.

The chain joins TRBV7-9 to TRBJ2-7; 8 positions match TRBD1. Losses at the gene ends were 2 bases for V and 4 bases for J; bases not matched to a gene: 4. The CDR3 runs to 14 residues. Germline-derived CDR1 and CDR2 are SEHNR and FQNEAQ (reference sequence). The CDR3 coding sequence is TGTGCCAGCAGCTTATCAGGGGGCTGGTACGAGCAGTACTTC. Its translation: CASSLSGGWYEQYF.

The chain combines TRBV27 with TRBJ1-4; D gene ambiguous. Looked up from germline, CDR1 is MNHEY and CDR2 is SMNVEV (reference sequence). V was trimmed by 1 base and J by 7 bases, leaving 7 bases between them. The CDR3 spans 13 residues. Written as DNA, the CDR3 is TGTGCCAGCAGTTTATTGGCCCCTGAAAAACTGTTTTTT. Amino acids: CASSLLAPEKLFF.

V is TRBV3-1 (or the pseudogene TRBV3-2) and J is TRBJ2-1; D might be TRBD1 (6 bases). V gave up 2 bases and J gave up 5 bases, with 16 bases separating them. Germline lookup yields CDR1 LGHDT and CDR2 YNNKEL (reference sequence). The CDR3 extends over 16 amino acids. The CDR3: CASSQQTGLPNNEQFF. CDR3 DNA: TGTGCCAGCAGCCAACAGACAGGACTTCCAAACAATGAGCAGTTCTTC.

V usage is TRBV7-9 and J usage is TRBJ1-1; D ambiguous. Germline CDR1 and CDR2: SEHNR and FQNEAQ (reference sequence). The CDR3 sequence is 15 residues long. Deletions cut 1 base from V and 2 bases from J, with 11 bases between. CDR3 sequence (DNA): TGTGCCAGCAGCTTAGATTTTAGCCGCAACACTGAAGCTTTCTTT. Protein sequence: CASSLDFSRNTEAFF.

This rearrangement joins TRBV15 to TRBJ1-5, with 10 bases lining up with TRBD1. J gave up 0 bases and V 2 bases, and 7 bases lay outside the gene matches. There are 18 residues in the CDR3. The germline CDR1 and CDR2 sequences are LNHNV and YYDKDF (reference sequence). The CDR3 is CATSRKTGGLYSNQPQHF. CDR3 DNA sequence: TGTGCCACCAGCAGAAAGACAGGGGGCCTATATAGCAATCAGCCCCAGCATTTT.

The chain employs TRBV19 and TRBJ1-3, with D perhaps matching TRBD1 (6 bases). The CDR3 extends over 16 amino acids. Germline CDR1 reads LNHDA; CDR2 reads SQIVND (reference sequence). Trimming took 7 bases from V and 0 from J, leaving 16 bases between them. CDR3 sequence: CASTRYPDSSGNTIYF. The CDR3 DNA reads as TGTGCCAGTACCAGATATCCGGACAGCTCTGGAAACACCATATATTTT.

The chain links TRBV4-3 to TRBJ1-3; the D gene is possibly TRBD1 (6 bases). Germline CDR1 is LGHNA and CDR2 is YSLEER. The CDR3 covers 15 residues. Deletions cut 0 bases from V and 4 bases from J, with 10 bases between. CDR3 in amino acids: CASSQDWTEGNTIYF. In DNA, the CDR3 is TGCGCCAGCAGCCAAGATTGGACAGAAGGAAACACCATATATTTT.

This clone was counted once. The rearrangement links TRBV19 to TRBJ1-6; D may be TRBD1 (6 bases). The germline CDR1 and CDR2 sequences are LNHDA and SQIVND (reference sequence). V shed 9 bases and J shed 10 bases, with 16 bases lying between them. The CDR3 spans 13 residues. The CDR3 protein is CASRSTGGSPLHF. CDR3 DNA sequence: TGTGCCAGCCGCTCTACGGGGGGCTCACCCCTCCACTTT.

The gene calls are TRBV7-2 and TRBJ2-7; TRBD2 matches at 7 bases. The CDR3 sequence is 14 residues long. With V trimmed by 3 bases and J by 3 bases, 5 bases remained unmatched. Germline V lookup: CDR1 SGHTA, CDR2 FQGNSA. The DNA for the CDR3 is TGTGCCAGCAGCTTGGAACGGGGGGTCTACGAGCAGTACTTC. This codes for CASSLERGVYEQYF.